This is a list of T cell receptor beta chains from one sample in a study of shared clonotypes between healthy human individuals. Assay used: immunoSEQ multiplex PCR; TCRdb lists only in-frame clones, some missing. The sample records millions of clones, 90% to 95% being singletons. The sample comprised naive CD4+ T cells sorted from blood. The receptor source for this set is a man aged 18 to 30 in good health. CDR3s include the opening cysteine and the closing phenylalanine or tryptophan. The D gene is left open where the match is weak.

j_call d_call cdr3_length v_call cdr3_nt cdr3_aa
TRBJ1-1 TRBD1 15 TRBV29-1 TGCAGCGACAAATTACAGGGGCGGCTGAACACTGAAGCTTTCTTT CSDKLQGRLNTEAFF
TRBJ2-7 - 15 TRBV11-2 TGTGCCAGCAGCCTCGGGACGAGAGGATCGTCCGAGCAGTACTTC CASSLGTRGSSEQYF
TRBJ2-3 - 13 TRBV9 TGTGCCAGCAGCGCTGATAGCACAGATACGCAGTATTTT CASSADSTDTQYF
TRBJ1-3 TRBD1 12 TRBV30 TGTGCCTGGAAGGGGGCAGGAAACACCATATATTTT CAWKGAGNTIYF
TRBJ1-1 TRBD1 16 TRBV4-1 TGCGCCAGCAGCCTAAGGGACAGGGTCATGAACACTGAAGCTTTCTTT CASSLRDRVMNTEAFF
TRBJ2-4 - 13 TRBV30 TGTGCCTGGGCCACCGCAGGAGGAAACATTCAGTACTTC CAWATAGGNIQYF
TRBJ2-7 TRBD2 15 TRBV10-3 TGTGCCATCAGAGAGGGACTAGCCACGAACTACGAGCAGTACTTC CAIREGLATNYEQYF
TRBJ1-2 - 11 TRBV6-5 TGTGCCAGCAGTGAATACTCTGGCTACACCTTC CASSEYSGYTF
TRBJ2-7 - 11 TRBV7-9 TGTGCCAGCAGCTTACAATACGAGCAGTACTTC CASSLQYEQYF
TRBJ2-1 - 15 TRBV6-5 TGTGCCAGCAGGGGATTGGGTTCGGGCTACAATGAGCAGTTCTTC CASRGLGSGYNEQFF